The entry below describes one TCR beta chain. Its specificity is not known. PCR was performed a second time for about 6 to 12 cycles using a sample-barcoded 5' primer and a J-beta primer mix. In TCRdb, the 5' RACE reads were re-called with MiXCR into one record per CDR3 protein. The table lists some 860,000 distinct CDR3 sequences, roughly 56% of them singletons. This sample is part of a study of blood T cells in healthy people across ages. Study-level points and caveats: Researchers report that TCR beta diversity correlated strongly with naive T cell percentage. Naive CD4+ cell counts and diversity both ran higher in long-lived than in aged donors. The recorded TCR beta diversity per million T cells decreased in a roughly linear manner with age.

Drawn from each donor were approximately 10 milliliters of peripheral blood. The CDR3 extends over 12 amino acids. V shed 7 bases, J shed 9 bases, and the junction held 5 bases outside the gene matches. In germline, CDR1 is SGHDT, CDR2 YYEEEE. The source of this sequence is a man aged 40-55 years in good health. The sequenced sample consisted of blood. The chain carries TRBV5-6 and TRBJ2-1; 9 positions match TRBD1. This CDR3 reads CASGTGMGEQFF. CDR3 DNA sequence: TGTGCCAGCGGGACAGGGATGGGTGAGCAGTTCTTC.